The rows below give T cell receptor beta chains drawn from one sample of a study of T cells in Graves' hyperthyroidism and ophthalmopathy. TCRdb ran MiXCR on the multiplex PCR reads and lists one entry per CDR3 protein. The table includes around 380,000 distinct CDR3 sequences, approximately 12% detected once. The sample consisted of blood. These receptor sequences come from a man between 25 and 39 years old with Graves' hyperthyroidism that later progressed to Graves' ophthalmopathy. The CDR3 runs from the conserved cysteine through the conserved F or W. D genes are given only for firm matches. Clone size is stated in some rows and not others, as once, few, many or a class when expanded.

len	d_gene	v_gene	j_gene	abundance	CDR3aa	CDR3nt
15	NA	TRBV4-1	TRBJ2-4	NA	CASSHAVEDGNIQYF	TGCGCCAGCAGCCATGCTGTGGAGGACGGGAACATTCAGTACTTC
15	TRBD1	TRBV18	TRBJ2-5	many	CASSPPGTGWETQYF	TGTGCCAGCTCACCACCGGGGACAGGTTGGGAGACCCAGTACTTC
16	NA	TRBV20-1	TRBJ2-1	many	CSARTRAGESYNEQFF	TGCAGTGCTAGAACCCGGGCAGGGGAATCCTACAATGAGCAGTTCTTC
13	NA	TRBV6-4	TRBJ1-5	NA	CASSEDSTQPQHF	TGTGCCAGCAGTGAGGATTCTACTCAGCCCCAGCATTTT
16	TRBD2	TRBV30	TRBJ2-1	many	CAWSSSSGGKYNEQFF	TGTGCCTGGAGTAGTTCTAGCGGGGGCAAGTACAATGAGCAGTTCTTC
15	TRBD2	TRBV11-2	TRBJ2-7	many	CASSLEASGGGEQYF	TGTGCCAGCAGCTTAGAAGCTAGCGGGGGGGGCGAGCAGTACTTC
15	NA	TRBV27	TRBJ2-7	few	CASSLSSLLSYGQYF	TGTGCCAGCAGTTTAAGCAGCCTCCTTTCCTACGGGCAGTACTTC
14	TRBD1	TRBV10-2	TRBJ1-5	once	CASSEQGTVQPQHF	TGCGCCAGCAGTGAACAAGGGACAGTTCAGCCCCAGCATTTT
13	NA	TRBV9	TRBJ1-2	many	CASSVGQGRGYTF	TGTGCCAGCAGCGTCGGCCAGGGTCGTGGCTACACCTTC
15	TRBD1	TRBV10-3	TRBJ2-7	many	CAISGNRGAAYEQYF	TGTGCCATCAGTGGAAACAGGGGGGCAGCCTACGAGCAGTACTTC
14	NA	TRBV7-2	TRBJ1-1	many	CASSNLGTNTEAFF	TGTGCCAGCAGCAACCTGGGGACGAACACTGAAGCTTTCTTT
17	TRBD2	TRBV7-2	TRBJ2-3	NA	CASSLGLAGGGTDTQYF	TGTGCCAGCAGCTTAGGCTTAGCGGGAGGGGGCACAGATACGCAGTATTTT
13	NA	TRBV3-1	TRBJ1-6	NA	CASSQGRGSPLHF	TGTGCCAGCAGCCAAGGACGTGGATCACCCCTCCACTTT
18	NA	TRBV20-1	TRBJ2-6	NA	CSARDLQRLSSGANVLTF	TGCAGTGCTAGAGATTTGCAGCGCCTTAGCTCTGGGGCCAACGTCCTGACTTTC
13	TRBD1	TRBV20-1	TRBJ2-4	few	CSARTGAGNIQYF	TGCAGTGCTAGAACAGGGGCGGGAAACATTCAGTACTTC
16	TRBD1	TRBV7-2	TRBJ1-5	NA	CASSSNRDRGGQPQHF	TGTGCCAGCAGCTCAAACCGGGACAGGGGTGGGCAGCCCCAGCATTTT
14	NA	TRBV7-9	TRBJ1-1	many	CASSSPKGHTEAFF	TGTGCCAGCAGCTCCCCGAAGGGGCACACTGAAGCTTTCTTT
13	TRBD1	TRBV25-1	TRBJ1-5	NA	CASTQGAGQPQHF	TGTGCCAGCACCCAGGGGGCGGGTCAGCCCCAGCATTTT
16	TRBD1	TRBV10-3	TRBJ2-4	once	CAISERTGGVGSIQYF	TGTGCCATCAGTGAGAGGACAGGGGGCGTTGGGTCCATTCAGTACTTC
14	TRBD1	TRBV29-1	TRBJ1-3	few	CSVEGTGGGNTIYF	TGCAGCGTTGAGGGGACAGGGGGCGGAAACACCATATATTTT
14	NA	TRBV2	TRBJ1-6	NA	CASSGPNYNSLLHF	TGTGCCAGCAGTGGCCCAAATTATAATTCACTCCTCCACTTT
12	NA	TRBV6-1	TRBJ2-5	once	CASSERVETQYF	TGTGCCAGCAGTGAACGCGTGGAGACCCAGTACTTC
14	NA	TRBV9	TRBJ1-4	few	CASSGGATNEKLFF	TGTGCCAGCAGCGGGGGAGCTACTAATGAAAAACTGTTTTTT
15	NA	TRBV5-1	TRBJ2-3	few	CASSRFQLGTDTQYF	TGCGCCAGCAGCAGATTCCAGCTGGGCACAGATACGCAGTATTTT
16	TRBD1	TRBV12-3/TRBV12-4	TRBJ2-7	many	CASSVRGQGGSYEQYF	TGTGCCAGCAGTGTGAGGGGACAGGGGGGTTCCTACGAGCAGTACTTC
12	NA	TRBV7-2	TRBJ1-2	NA	CASSLRTHGYTF	TGTGCCAGCAGCCTACGGACTCATGGCTACACCTTC
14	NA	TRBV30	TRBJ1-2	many	CAWGGWTSGDGYTF	TGTGCCTGGGGGGGATGGACCTCAGGCGATGGCTACACCTTC
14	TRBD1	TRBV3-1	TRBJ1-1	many	CASSLDRLNTEAFF	TGTGCCAGCAGCCTGGACAGGCTAAACACTGAAGCTTTCTTT
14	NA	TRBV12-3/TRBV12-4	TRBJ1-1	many	CASSLGGGPSEAFF	TGTGCCAGCAGTTTAGGTGGAGGGCCTAGTGAAGCTTTCTTT
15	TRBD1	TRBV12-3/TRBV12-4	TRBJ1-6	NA	CASSRGGLGNSPPHF	TGTGCCAGCAGCCGAGGGGGCTTGGGTAATTCACCCCCCCACTTT
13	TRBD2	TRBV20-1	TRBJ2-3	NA	CSGLSGGADTQYF	TGCAGTGGCCTTAGCGGGGGGGCAGATACGCAGTATTTT
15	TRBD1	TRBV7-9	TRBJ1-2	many	CASSLAGQGNYGYTF	TGTGCCAGCAGCTTAGCAGGACAGGGAAACTATGGCTACACCTTC
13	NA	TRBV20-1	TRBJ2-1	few	CSAGASSYNEQFF	TGCAGTGCTGGCGCCAGCTCCTACAATGAGCAGTTCTTC
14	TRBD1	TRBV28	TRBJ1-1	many	CASSRQGLNTEAFF	TGTGCCAGCAGTCGACAGGGATTGAACACTGAAGCTTTCTTT